This entry is about one T cell receptor beta chain. The record originates from a study of blood T cell repertoires in COVID-19. Study at large: COVID-19 samples, acute and convalescent, were from the United States, Italy and Spain. The cDNA or gDNA used as material had been derived from T cells, B-cell-depleted T cells, or PBMCs.

In the authors' workflow: Reference gene primer amplification gave nucleated cell count estimates. Libraries were prepared by immunoSEQ multiplex PCR; TCRdb keeps only in-frame clonotypes and omits some of them. For V, J and clone size, that table is used; D and trimming come from the DNA. This table has fewer than 40,000 clones, approximately 91% appearing once. The CDR3 extends over 13 amino acids. CDR1 is KGHSH and CDR2 is LQKENI in the germline V gene. After removal of 6 bases from V and 4 bases from J, the junction contained 5 bases not matched to a gene. The TCR was taken from a man between 70 and 80 years old with active COVID-19. Sample: peripheral blood. This sequence joins TRBV18 and TRBJ1-2; 7 bases fit TRBD1. CDR3 sequence: CASSPGQSYGYTF. DNA of the CDR3: TGTGCCAGCTCCCCGGGACAGAGCTATGGCTACACCTTC.